This T cell receptor (beta chain) was found in a study of T cell repertoires in cytomegalovirus infection. Study-wide results and limits: Ex vivo, HLA-C-restricted CMV-specific TCR beta clonotypes prevailed over the rest of the response. Cumulative public TCR beta family frequency identified carriers of CMV plus the relevant HLA.

TCRdb reprocessed the reads with MiXCR, giving one entry per CDR3 protein. The sample includes about 300,000 distinct CDR3 sequences, roughly 9.3% of them seen just once. This clonotype was counted only a few times. Its antigen is as yet unknown. The CDR3 is 15 residues long. The V gene lost 2 bases and the J gene lost 1 base, with 9 bases spanning the gap. The germline CDR1 and CDR2 sequences are SGHDT and YYEEEE. Sequencing input: PBMCs. The TCR sequence derives from a human donor in good health (CMV status not recorded). Some clones in this sample may be carry-over from other donors' samples. The chain recombines TRBV5-6 with TRBJ2-2; no clear D gene. This CDR3 reads CASSLRRMNTGELFF. In DNA form, the CDR3 reads TGTGCCAGCAGCTTACGCAGGATGAACACCGGGGAGCTGTTTTTT.